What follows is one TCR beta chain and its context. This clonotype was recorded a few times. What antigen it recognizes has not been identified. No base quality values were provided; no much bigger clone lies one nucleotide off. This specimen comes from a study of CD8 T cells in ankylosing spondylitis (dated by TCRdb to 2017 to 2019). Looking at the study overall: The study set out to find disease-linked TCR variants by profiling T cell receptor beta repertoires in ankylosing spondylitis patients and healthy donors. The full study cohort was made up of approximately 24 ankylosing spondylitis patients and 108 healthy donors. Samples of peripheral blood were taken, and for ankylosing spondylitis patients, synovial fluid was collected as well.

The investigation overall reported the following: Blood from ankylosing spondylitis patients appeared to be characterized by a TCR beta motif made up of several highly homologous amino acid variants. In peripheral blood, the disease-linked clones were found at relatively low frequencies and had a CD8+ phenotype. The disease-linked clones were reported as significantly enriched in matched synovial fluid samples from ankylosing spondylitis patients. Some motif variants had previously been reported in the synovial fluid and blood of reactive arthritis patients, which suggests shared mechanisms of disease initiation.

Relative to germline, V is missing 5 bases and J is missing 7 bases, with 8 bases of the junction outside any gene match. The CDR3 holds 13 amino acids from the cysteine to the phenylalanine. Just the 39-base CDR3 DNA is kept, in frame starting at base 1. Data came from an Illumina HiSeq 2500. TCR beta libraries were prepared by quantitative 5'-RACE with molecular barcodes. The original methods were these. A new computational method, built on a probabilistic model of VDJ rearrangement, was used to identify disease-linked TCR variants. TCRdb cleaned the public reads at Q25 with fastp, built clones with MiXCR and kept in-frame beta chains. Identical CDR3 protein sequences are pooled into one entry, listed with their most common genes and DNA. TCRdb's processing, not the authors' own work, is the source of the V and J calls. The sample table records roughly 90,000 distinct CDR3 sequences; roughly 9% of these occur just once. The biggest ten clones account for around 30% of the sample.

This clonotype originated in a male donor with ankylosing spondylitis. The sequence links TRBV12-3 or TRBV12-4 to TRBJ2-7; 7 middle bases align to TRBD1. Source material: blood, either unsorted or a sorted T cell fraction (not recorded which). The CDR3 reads CASSGTALGEQYF. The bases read TGTGCCAGCAGTGGGACAGCGCTCGGTGAGCAGTACTTC.